These T cell receptor beta chains were read from a single sample in a study of control samples from healthy donors and cancer patients. Using immunoSEQ multiplex PCR, the repertoire was profiled, and TCRdb retains in-frame clones only, with some absent. The sample yields 200,000 to 250,000 clones, about 94% seen once. Specimen: blood. The receptor source for this set is a man aged 45 to 65 in good health. Each CDR3 is given with its conserved first and last residue. Each record gives: CDR3 length, D gene, J gene, V gene, clone size, CDR3 DNA, CDR3 protein. D genes are given only for firm matches. A row's size may be missing; if present it is once, few, many or a size class.

15 . TRBJ1-2 TRBV2 . TGTGCCAGCAGGGGTCCCACTCCTCGTTCCGATGGCTACACCTTC CASRGPTPRSDGYTF
17 TRBD2 TRBJ2-5 TRBV2 . TGTGCCAGCGGGAGCCTCGGGGCGGGGGGATTCCAAGAGACCCAGTACTTC CASGSLGAGGFQETQYF
17 . TRBJ2-3 TRBV21-1 . TGTGCCAGCAGCCCCCTGAATGCTAGCGTTAGTACAGATACGCAGTATTTT CASSPLNASVSTDTQYF
13 . TRBJ2-7 TRBV7-7 . TGTGCTAGCAGCTTGAACAACGCCTACGAGCAGTACTTC CASSLNNAYEQYF
13 . TRBJ1-2 TRBV2 . TGTGCCAGCAGTGATGTAGCCGCGTATGGCTACACCTTC CASSDVAAYGYTF
14 TRBD1 TRBJ1-5 TRBV7-2 . TGTGCCAGCAGCTCAGGACAGGGCAATCAGCCCCAGCATTTT CASSSGQGNQPQHF
12 . TRBJ2-3 TRBV6-5 . TGTGCCAGCAGTCTCCCAGGGCAAACGCAGTATTTT CASSLPGQTQYF
18 . TRBJ1-4 TRBV27 . TGTGCCAGCAGCCTATTTTTCGGGGCGGGGGGGGCTAATGAAAAACTGTTTTTT CASSLFFGAGGANEKLFF
12 . TRBJ2-5 TRBV13 . TGTGCCAGCAGCTTGGAGTATGAGACCCAGTACTTC CASSLEYETQYF
15 . TRBJ1-2 TRBV3-1/TRBV3-2 . TGTGCCAGCAGCCAAGAAGATACTCCTAACTATGGCTACACCTTC CASSQEDTPNYGYTF
14 . TRBJ1-3 TRBV6-5 . TGTGCCAGCAGTTATCGGGGCGCTGGAAACACCATATATTTT CASSYRGAGNTIYF
13 . TRBJ1-5 TRBV2 once TGTGCCAGCAGTACAGGGTATCAACAGCCCCAGCATTTT CASSTGYQQPQHF
11 . TRBJ1-4 TRBV28 . TGTGCCAGCGGACTGAGTGAAAAACTGTTTTTT CASGLSEKLFF